This T cell receptor beta chain was identified in a study of blood T cell repertoires in COVID-19. About the study: The study drew acute and convalescent COVID-19 samples from the United States, Italy and Spain. PBMCs, B-cell-depleted T cells, or T cells were the source of the cDNA or gDNA that made up the material.

Deletions cut 0 bases from V and 7 bases from J, with 13 bases between. Looked up from germline, CDR1 is MGHRA and CDR2 is YSYEKL. The CDR3 contains 16 residues. The authors' processing: Reference gene primers were amplified, and this amplification served to estimate nucleated cell counts. Some clones are missing from TCRdb's copy, which holds only in-frame ones; the method was immunoSEQ multiplex PCR. That table furnishes V, J and clone size, whereas the DNA furnished D and trimming. Of fewer than 95,000 clones detected, about nine tenths appear once; the ten largest clones hold under 0.6%. The receptor's source is a man aged 55 to 70 with acute or convalescent COVID-19. Sample: peripheral blood. This chain joins TRBV4-1 and TRBJ1-6, with D perhaps matching TRBD1 (5 bases). The CDR3 coding sequence is TGCGCCAGCAGCCAAGATATAAGCCCAGGGAATTCACCCCTCCACTTT. Residues: CASSQDISPGNSPLHF.